Listed here is a single T cell receptor (beta chain). The antigen remains undetermined. This sample is drawn from a study of T cells in Graves' hyperthyroidism and ophthalmopathy. V was cut by 3 bases and J by 0 bases, with 10 bases left in between. Germline assignment: CDR1 SGHDT and CDR2 YYEEEE. This CDR3 comprises 14 residues. Not enrolled were patients with uncontrolled infection, other autoimmune disease, pregnancy or lactation. Every diagnosis used clinical symptoms, serum thyroxine and TRAb, thyroid ultrasound and orbital computed tomography. What was amplified from RNA transcripts were TCR beta CDR3 regions. A set of HTBI primers served as the primers for a first-round RT-PCR of the TCR CDR3. TCRdb re-analysed the multiplex PCR reads in MiXCR, keeping a single row per CDR3 protein. The table lists 480,000 or so distinct CDR3 sequences, 46% of them singletons. Overall study findings and caveats: Blood also held most thyroid clonotypes expanded beyond 0.001.

The specimen was peripheral blood or thyroid tissue (not recorded which). V usage is TRBV5-6 and J usage is TRBJ2-7; no clear D gene. The receptor's source is an adult woman with Graves' disease, either hyperthyroidism or ophthalmopathy (not recorded which). The CDR3 loop reads CASSSLGDSYEQYF. CDR3 DNA: TGTGCCAGCAGCTCGCTTGGGGACTCCTACGAGCAGTACTTC. Combining the CDR3 with reference TRBV5-6 and TRBJ2-7 gives the whole variable domain DAGVTQSPTHLIKTRGQQVTLRCSPKSGHDTVSWYQQALGQGPQFIFQYYEEEERQRGNFPDRFSGHQFPNYSSELNVNALLLGDSALYLCASSSLGDSYEQYFGPGTRLTVT.